This T cell receptor beta chain is from a study of cytomegalovirus exposure and HLA in healthy donors. Primers: 60 Vbeta forward and 13 Jbeta reverse. Under the authors' procedure: A later analysis tallied approximately 78 million unique TCR beta chains, some 10 million of them shared. The protocol was immunoSEQ multiplex PCR, while the TCRdb copy is restricted to in-frame clones and leaves out a portion. V, J and clone size are taken as reported in that table, and D and trimming were inferred from the DNA itself. The sample holds 150,000 to 200,000 clones, roughly 80% seen once. General observations from the study: TCR beta sequences reportedly predicted most subjects' HLA-A and HLA-B alleles accurately.

To note about this clone: Antigen specificity is unknown.

The sequenced sample was PBMCs. The origin of this receptor is a male donor in good health and CMV-seronegative.

The CDR3 loop is CASSPAMNTEAFF. The CDR3 coding sequence is TGTGCCAGCAGCCCTGCTATGAACACTGAAGCTTTCTTT. The V gene is TRBV27, the J gene TRBJ1-1; D unclear. Germline CDR1 MNHEY, CDR2 SMNVEV (reference sequence). The CDR3 is made up of 13 amino acids. Trimming took 6 bases from V and 0 from J, leaving 8 bases between them.